This T cell receptor beta chain was found in a study of CD8 T cells in ankylosing spondylitis. Study-level results: Ankylosing spondylitis blood seemed to carry a telltale TCR beta motif made of fewer than 10 highly homologous variants. Reactive arthritis synovial fluid and blood were previously reported to contain some motif variants.

There are a few counts of this clonotype. Antigen unknown. Trimming took 4 bases from V and 4 from J, leaving 8 bases between them. The germline V gene encodes CDR1 SGHDN and CDR2 FVKESK. The CDR3 contains 13 residues. One entry per CDR3 protein, called by TCRdb with MiXCR from the 5' RACE reads. The sample lists 250,000 to 300,000 distinct CDR3 sequences, roughly 20% occurring once. The sequence was obtained from a male donor with ankylosing spondylitis or in good health (not recorded which). The chain links TRBV14 to TRBJ1-3; D gene ambiguous. Sequences were obtained from blood, either unsorted or a sorted T cell fraction (not recorded which). The CDR3 DNA is TGTGCCAGCAGCCCGCAAGTAGGAAACACCATATATTTT. This sequence encodes CASSPQVGNTIYF.